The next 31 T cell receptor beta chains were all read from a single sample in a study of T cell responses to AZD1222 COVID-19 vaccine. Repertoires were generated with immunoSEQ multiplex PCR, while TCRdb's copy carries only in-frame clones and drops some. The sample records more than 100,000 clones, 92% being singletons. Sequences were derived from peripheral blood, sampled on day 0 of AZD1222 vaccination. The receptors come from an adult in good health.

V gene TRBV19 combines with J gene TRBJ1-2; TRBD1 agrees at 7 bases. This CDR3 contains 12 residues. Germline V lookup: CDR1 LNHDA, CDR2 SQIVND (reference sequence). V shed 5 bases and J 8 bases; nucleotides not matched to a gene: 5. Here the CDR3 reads CASSPGTAGYTF. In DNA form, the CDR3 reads TGTGCCAGTAGTCCCGGGACAGCCGGCTACACCTTC.

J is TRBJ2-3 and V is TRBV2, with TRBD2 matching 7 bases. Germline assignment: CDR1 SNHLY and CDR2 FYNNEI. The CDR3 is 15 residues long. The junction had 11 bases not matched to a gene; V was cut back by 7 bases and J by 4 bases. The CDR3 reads CASTSGGKLPDTQYF. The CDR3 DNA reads TGTGCCAGCACCTCGGGGGGTAAATTGCCAGATACGCAGTATTTT.

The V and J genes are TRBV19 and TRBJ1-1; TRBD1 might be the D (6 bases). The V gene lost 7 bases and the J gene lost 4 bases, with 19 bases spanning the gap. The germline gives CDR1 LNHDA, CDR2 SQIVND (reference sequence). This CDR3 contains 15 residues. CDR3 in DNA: TGTGCCAGTACCCAAGGGCAGGGGCTGGGCACTGAAGCTTTCTTT. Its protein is CASTQGQGLGTEAFF.

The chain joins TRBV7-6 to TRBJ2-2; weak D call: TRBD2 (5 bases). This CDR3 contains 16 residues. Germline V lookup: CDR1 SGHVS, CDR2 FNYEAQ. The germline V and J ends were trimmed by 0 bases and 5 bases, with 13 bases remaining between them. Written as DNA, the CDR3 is TGTGCCAGCAGCTTAGCGGAAGGGAGAGGTACCGGGGAGCTGTTTTTT. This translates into CASSLAEGRGTGELFF.

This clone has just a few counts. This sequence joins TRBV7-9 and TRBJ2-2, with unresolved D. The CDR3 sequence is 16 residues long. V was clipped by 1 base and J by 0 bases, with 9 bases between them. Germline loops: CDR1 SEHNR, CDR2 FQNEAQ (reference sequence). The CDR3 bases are TGTGCCAGCAGCTTAGTCGGCAGATCGAACACCGGGGAGCTGTTTTTT. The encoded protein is CASSLVGRSNTGELFF. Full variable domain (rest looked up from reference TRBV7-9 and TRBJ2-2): DTGVSQNPRHKITKRGQNVTFRCDPISEHNRLYWYRQTLGQGPEFLTYFQNEAQLEKSRLLSDRFSAERPKGSFSTLEIQRTEQGDSAMYLCASSLVGRSNTGELFFGEGSRLTVL.

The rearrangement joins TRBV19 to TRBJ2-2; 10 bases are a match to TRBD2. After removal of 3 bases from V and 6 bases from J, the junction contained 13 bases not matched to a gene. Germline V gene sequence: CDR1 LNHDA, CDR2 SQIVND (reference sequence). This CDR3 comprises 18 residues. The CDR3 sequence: CASSMGPSGSVSAGELFF. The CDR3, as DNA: TGTGCCAGTAGTATGGGGCCTAGCGGGAGTGTCTCGGCCGGGGAGCTGTTTTTT.

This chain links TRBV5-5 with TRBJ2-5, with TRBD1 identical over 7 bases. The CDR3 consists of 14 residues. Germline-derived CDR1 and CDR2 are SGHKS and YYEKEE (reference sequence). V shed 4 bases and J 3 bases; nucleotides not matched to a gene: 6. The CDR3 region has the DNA TGTGCCAGCAGCAGGGCGACAGGGAAAGAGACCCAGTACTTC. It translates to CASSRATGKETQYF. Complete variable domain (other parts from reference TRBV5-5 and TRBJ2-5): DAGVTQSPTHLIKTRGQQVTLRCSPISGHKSVSWYQQVLGQGPQFIFQYYEKEERGRGNFPDRFSARQFPNYSSELNVNALLLGDSALYLCASSRATGKETQYFGPGTRLLVL.

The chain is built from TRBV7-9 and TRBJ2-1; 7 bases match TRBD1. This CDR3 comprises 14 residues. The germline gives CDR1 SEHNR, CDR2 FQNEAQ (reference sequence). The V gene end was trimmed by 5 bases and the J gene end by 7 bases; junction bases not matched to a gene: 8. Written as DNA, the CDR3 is TGTGCCAGCAGCAAGGCCGACAGGGATAATGAGCAGTTCTTC. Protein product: CASSKADRDNEQFF.

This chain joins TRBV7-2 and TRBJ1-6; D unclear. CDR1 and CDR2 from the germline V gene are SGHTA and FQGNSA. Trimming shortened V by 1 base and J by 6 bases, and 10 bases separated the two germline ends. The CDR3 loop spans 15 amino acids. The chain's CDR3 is CASSLEGPANSPLHF. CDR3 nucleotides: TGTGCCAGCAGCTTAGAAGGGCCAGCTAATTCACCCCTCCACTTT.

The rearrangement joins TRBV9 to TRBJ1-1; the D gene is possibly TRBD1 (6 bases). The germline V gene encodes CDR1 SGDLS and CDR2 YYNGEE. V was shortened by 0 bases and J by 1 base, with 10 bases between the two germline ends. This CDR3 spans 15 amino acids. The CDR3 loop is CASSVEVGQNTEAFF. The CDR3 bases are TGTGCCAGCAGCGTAGAAGTGGGACAGAACACTGAAGCTTTCTTT.

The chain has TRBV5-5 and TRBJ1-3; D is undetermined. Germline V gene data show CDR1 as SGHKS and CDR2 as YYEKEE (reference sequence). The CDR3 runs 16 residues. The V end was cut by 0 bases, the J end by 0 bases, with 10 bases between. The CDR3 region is CASSLARTYSGNTIYF. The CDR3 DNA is TGTGCCAGCAGCTTGGCACGGACTTACTCTGGAAACACCATATATTTT.

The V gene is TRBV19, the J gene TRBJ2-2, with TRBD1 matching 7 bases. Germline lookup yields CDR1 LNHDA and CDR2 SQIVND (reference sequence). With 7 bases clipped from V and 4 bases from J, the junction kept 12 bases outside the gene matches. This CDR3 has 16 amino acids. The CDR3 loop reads CASTTLTGVGTGELFF. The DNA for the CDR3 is TGTGCCAGTACCACCCTAACAGGGGTCGGCACCGGGGAGCTGTTTTTT.

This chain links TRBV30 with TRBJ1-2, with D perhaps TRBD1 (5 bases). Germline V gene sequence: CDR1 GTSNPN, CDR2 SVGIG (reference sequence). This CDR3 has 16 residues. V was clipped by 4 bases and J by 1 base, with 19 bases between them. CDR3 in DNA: TGTGCCTGGATAAGTATTGGGCAGGGAAATAACTATGGCTACACCTTC. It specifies CAWISIGQGNNYGYTF.

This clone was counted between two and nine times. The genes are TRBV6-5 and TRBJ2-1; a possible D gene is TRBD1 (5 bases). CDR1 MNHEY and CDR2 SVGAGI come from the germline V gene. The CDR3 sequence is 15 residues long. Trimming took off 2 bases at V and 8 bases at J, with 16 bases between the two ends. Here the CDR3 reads CASSYGAGNFHEQFF. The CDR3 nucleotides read TGTGCCAGCAGTTACGGGGCAGGGAACTTTCATGAGCAGTTCTTC.

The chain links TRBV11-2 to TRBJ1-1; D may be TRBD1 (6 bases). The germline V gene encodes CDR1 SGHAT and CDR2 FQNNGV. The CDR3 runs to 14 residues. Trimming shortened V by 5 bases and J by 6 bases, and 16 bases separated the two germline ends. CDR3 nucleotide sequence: TGTGCCAGCAGCCATCTCCGGGGGCCGGCTGAAGCTTTCTTT. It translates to CASSHLRGPAEAFF.

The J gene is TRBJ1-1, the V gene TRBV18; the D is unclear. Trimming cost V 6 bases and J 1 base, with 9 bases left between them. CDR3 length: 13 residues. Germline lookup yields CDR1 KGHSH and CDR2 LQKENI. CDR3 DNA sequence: TGTGCCAGCTCCCCCGTAGCGAACACTGAAGCTTTCTTT. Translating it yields CASSPVANTEAFF.

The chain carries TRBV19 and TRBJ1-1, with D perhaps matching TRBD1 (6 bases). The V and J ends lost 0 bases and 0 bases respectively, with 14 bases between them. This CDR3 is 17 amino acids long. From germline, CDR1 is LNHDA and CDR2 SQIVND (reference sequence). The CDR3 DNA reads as TGTGCCAGTAGTATAGAGGTGCGGGGGCCCATGAACACTGAAGCTTTCTTT. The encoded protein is CASSIEVRGPMNTEAFF.

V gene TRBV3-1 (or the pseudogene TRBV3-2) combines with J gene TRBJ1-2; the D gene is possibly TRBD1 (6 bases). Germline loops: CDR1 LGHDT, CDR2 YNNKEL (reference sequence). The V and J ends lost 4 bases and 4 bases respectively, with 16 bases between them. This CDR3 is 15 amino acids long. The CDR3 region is CASSPIGQPGYGYTF. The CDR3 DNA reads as TGTGCCAGCAGCCCTATCGGACAGCCGGGCTATGGCTACACCTTC.

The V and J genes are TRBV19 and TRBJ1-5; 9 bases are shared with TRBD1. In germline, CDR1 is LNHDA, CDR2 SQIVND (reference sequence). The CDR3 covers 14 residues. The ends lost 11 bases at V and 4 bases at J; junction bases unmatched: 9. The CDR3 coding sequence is TGTGCCGGGGGACAGGGACTTTTAAATCAGCCCCAGCATTTT. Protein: CAGGQGLLNQPQHF.

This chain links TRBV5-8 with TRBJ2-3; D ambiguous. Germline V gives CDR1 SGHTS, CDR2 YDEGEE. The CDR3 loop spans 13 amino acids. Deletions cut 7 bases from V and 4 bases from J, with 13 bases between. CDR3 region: CASGPPPSDTQYF. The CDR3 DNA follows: TGTGCCAGCGGCCCTCCCCCGTCAGATACGCAGTATTTT.

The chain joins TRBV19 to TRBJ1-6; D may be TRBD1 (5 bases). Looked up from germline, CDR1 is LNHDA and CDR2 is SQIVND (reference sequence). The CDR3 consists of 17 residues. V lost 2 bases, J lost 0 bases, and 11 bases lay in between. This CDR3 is CASSIRGRNSYNSPLHF. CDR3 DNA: TGTGCCAGTAGTATACGGGGCAGAAACTCCTATAATTCACCCCTCCACTTT.

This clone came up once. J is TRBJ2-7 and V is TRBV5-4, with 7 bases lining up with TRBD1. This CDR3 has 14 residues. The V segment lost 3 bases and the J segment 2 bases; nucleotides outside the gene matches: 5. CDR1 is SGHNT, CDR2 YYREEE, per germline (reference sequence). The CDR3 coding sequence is TGTGCCAGCAGCTGGTGGGGACAGACCTACGAGCAGTACGTC. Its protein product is CASSWWGQTYEQYV.

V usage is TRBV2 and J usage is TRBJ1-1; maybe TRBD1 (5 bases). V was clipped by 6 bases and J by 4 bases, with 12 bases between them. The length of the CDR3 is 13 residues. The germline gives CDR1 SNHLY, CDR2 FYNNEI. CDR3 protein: CASSGGWITEAFF. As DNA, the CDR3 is TGTGCCAGCAGCGGGGGGTGGATCACTGAAGCTTTCTTT.

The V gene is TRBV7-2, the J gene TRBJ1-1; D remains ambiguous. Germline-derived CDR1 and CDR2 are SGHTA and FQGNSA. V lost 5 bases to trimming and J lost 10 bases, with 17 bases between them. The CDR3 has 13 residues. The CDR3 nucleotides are TGTGCCAGCAGCCTCCTAGGGTCGATTGGAGCTTTCTTT. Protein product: CASSLLGSIGAFF.

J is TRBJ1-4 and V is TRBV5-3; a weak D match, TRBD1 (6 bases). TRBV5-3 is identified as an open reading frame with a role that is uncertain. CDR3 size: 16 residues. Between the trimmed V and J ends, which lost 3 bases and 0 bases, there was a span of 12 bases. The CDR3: CARSSWEGATNEKLFF. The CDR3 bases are TGTGCCAGAAGCTCCTGGGAGGGGGCAACTAATGAAAAACTGTTTTTT.

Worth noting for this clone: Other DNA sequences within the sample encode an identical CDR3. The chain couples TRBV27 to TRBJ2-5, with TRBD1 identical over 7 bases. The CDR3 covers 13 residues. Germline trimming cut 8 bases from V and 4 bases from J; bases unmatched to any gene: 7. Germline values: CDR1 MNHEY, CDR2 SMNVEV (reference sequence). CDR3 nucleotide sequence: TGTGCCAGCCGACGACAGGGTGGAGAGACCCAGTACTTC. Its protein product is CASRRQGGETQYF.

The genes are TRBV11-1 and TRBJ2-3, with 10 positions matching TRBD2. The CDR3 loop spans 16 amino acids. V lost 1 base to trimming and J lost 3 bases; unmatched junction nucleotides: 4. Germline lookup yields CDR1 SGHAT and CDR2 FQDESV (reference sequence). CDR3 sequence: CASSLVLAGETDTQYF. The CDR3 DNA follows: TGTGCCAGCAGCTTAGTTCTAGCGGGAGAGACAGATACGCAGTATTTT.

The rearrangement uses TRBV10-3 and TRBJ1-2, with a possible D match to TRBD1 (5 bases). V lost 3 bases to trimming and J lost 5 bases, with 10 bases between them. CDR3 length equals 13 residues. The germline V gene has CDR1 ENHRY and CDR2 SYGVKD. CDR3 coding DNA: TGTGCCATCAGTGAACACGAGGGGTATGGCTACACCTTC. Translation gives CAISEHEGYGYTF.

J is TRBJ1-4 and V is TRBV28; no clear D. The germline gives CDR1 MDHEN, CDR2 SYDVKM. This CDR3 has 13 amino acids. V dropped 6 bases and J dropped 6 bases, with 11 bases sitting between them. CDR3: CASSPPGYEKLFF. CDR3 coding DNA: TGTGCCAGCAGCCCACCCGGGTATGAAAAACTGTTTTTT.

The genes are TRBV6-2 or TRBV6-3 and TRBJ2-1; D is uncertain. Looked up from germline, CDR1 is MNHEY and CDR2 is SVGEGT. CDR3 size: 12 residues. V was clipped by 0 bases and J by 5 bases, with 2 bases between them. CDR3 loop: CASSYSNNEQFF. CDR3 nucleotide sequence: TGTGCCAGCAGTTACTCTAACAATGAGCAGTTCTTC.

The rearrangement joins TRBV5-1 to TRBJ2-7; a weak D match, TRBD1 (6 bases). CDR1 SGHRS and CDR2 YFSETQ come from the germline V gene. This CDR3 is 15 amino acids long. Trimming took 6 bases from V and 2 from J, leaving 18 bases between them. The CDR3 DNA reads TGCGCCAGCAAAATTAACCAGGGGCCTACCTACGAGCAGTACTTC. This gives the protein CASKINQGPTYEQYF. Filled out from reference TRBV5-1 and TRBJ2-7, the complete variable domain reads KAGVTQTPRYLIKTRGQQVTLSCSPISGHRSVSWYQQTPGQGLQFLFEYFSETQRNKGNFPGRFSGRQFSNSRSEMNVSTLELGDSALYLCASKINQGPTYEQYFGPGTRLTVT.